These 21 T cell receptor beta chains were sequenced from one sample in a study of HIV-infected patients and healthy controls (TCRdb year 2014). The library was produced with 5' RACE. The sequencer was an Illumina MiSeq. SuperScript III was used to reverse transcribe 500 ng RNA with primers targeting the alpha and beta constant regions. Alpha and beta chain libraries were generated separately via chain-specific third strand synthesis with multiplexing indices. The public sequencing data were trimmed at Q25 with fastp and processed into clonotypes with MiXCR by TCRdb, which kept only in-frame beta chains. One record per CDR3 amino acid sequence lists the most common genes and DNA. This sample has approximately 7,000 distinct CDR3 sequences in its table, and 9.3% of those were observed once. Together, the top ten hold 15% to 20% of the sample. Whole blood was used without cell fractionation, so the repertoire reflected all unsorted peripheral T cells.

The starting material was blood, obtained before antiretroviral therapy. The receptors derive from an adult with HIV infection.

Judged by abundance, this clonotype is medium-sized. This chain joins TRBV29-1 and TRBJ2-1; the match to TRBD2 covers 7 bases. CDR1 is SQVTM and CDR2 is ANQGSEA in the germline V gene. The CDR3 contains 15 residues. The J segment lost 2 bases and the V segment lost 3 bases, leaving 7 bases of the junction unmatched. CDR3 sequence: CSVEGGEGAYNEQFF. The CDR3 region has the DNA TGCAGCGTTGAGGGCGGGGAGGGAGCCTACAATGAGCAGTTCTTC.

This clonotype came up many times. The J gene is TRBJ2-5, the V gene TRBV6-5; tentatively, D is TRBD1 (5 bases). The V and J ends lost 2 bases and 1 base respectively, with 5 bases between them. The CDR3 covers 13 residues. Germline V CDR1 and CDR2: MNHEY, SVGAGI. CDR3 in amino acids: CASSYGAQETQYF. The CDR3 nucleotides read TGTGCCAGCAGTTACGGGGCCCAAGAGACCCAGTACTTC.

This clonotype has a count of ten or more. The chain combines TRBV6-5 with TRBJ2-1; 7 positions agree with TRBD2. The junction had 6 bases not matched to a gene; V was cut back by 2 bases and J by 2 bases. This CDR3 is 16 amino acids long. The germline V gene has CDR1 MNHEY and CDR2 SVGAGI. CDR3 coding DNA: TGTGCCAGCAGTTACGTGGCGGGGGTTGCCTACAATGAGCAGTTCTTC. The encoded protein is CASSYVAGVAYNEQFF.

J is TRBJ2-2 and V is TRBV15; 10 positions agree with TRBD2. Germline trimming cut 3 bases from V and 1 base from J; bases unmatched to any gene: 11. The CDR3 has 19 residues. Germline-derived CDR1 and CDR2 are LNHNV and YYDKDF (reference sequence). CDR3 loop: CATSSTPSGGAMNTGELFF. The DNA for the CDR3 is TGTGCCACCAGCAGTACTCCTAGCGGGGGAGCCATGAACACCGGGGAGCTGTTTTTT.

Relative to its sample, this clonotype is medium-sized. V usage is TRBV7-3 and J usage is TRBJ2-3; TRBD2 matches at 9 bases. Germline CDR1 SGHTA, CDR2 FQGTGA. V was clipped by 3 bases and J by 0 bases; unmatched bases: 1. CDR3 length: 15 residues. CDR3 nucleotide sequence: TGTGCCAGCAGCTTGGGACTAGCTAGCACAGATACGCAGTATTTT. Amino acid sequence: CASSLGLASTDTQYF.

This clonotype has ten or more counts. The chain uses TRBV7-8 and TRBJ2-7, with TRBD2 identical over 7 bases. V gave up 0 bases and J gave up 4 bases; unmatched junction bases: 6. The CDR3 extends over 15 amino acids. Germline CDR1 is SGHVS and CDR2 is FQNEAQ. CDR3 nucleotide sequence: TGTGCCAGCAGCTTAGCTAGCGCCGGGGGGTACGAGCAGTACTTC. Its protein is CASSLASAGGYEQYF. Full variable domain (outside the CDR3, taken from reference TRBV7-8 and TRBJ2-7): GAGVSQSPRYKVAKRGQDVALRCDPISGHVSLFWYQQALGQGPEFLTYFQNEAQLDKSGLPSDRFFAERPEGSVSTLKIQRTQQEDSAVYLCASSLASAGGYEQYFGPGTRLTVT.

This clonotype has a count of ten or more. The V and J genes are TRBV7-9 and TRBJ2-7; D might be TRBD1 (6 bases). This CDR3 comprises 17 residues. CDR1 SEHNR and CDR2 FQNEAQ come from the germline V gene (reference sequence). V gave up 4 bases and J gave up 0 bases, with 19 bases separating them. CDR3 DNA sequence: TGTGCCAGCAGCTCGTTCCCGGGACACAGGAGCTCCTACGAGCAGTACTTC. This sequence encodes CASSSFPGHRSSYEQYF.

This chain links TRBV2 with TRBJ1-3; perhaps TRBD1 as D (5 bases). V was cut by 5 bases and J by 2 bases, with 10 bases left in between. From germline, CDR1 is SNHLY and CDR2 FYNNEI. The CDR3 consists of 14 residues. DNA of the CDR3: TGTGCCAGCAGTCAGGACACTACTGGAAACACCATATATTTT. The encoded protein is CASSQDTTGNTIYF.

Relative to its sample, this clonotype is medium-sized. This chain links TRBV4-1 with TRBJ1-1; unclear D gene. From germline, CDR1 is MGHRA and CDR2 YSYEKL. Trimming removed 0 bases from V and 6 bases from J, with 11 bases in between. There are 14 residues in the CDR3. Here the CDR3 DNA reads TGCGCCAGCAGCCAAGATTCGGCAGAGGCTGAAGCTTTCTTT. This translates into CASSQDSAEAEAFF.

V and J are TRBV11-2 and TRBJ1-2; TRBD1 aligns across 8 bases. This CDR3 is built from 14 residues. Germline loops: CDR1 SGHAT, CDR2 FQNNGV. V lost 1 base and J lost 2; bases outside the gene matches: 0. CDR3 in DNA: TGTGCCAGCAGCTTAGGACAGGGGAACTATGGCTACACCTTC. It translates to CASSLGQGNYGYTF.

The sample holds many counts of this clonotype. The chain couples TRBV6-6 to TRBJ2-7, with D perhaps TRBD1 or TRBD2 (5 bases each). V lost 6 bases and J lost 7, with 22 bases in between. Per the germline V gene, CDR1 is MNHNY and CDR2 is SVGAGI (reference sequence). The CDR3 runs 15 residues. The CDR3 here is CASSSSGTAGEEQYF. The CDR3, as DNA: TGTGCCAGCAGCTCCTCCGGGACGGCCGGGGAGGAGCAGTACTTC.

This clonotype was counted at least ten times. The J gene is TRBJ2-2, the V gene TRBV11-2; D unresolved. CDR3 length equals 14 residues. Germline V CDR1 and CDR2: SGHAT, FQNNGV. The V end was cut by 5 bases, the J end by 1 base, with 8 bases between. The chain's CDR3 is CASSPQQNTGELFF. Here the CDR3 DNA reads TGTGCCAGCAGCCCCCAACAGAACACCGGGGAGCTGTTTTTT.

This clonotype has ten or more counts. CDR3 DNA: TGTGCCAGCAGCCAAGATATTACCCGGCAGTACTTC. The encoded protein is CASSQDITRQYF. The V gene is TRBV3-1, the J gene TRBJ2-7; no firm D call. Germline CDR1 reads LGHDT; CDR2 reads YNNKEL (reference sequence). The germline V and J ends were trimmed by 0 bases and 9 bases, with 9 bases remaining between them. This CDR3 contains 12 residues.

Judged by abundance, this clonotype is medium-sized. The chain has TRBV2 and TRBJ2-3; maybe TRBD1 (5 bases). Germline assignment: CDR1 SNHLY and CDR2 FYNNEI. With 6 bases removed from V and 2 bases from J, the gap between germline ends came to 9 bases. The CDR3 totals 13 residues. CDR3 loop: CASRRQFTDTQYF. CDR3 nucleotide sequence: TGTGCCAGCAGGAGACAGTTCACAGATACGCAGTATTTT. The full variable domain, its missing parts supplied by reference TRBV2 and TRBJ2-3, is EPEVTQTPSHQVTQMGQEVILRCVPISNHLYFYWYRQILGQKVEFLVSFYNNEISEKSEIFDDQFSVERPDGSNFTLKIRSTKLEDSAMYFCASRRQFTDTQYFGPGTRLTVL.

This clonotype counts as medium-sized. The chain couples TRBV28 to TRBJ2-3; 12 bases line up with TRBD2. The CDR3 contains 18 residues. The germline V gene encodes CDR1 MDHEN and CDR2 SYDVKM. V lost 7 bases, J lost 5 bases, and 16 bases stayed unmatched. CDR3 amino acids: CASNPPGLAGSTRDTQYF. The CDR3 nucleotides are TGTGCCAGCAACCCCCCGGGACTAGCGGGCTCCACTAGAGATACGCAGTATTTT.

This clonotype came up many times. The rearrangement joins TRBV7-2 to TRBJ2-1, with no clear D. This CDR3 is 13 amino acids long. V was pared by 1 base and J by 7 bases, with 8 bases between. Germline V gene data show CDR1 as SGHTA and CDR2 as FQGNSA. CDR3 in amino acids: CASSLGIDNEQFF. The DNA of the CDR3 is TGTGCCAGCAGCTTAGGGATTGATAATGAGCAGTTCTTC.

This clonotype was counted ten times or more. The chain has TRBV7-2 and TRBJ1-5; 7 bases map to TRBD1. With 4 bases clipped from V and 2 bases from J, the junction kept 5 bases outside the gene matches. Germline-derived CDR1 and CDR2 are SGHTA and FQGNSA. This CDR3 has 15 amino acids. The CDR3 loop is CASSYQGGGNQPQHF. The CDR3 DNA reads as TGTGCCAGCAGCTACCAGGGGGGCGGCAATCAGCCCCAGCATTTT. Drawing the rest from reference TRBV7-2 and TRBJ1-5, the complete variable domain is GAGVSQSPSNKVTEKGKDVELRCDPISGHTALYWYRQSLGQGLEFLIYFQGNSAPDKSGLPSDRFSAERTGGSVSTLTIQRTQQEDSAVYLCASSYQGGGNQPQHFGDGTRLSIL.

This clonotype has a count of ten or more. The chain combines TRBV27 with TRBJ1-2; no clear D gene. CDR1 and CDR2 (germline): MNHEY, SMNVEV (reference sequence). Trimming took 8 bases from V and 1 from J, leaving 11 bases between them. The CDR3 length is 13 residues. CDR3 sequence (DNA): TGTGCCAGCCACCCTAGGGATAACTATGGCTACACCTTC. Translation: CASHPRDNYGYTF.

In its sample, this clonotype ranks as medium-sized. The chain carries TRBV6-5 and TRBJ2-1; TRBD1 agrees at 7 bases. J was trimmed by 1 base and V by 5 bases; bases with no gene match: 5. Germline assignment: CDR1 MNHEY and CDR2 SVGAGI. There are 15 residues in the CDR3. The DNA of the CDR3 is TGTGCCAGCAGTACCCGGGACAGTTCCTACAATGAGCAGTTCTTC. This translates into CASSTRDSSYNEQFF.

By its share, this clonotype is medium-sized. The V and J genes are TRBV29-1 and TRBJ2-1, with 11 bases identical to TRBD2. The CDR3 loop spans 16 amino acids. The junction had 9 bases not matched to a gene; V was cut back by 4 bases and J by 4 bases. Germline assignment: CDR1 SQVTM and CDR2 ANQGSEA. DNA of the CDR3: TGCAGCGTTGTTGACGTGACTAGCGGGGATTACAATGAGCAGTTCTTC. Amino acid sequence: CSVVDVTSGDYNEQFF.

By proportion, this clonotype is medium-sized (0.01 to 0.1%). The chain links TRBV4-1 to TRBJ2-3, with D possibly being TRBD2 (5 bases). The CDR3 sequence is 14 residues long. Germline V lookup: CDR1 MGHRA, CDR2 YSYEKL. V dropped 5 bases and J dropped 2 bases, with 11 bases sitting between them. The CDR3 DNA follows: TGCGCCAGCAGCATGGAGGCCGACACAGATACGCAGTATTTT. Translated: CASSMEADTDTQYF.